This TCR beta chain derives from a study of blood T cell repertoires in COVID-19 (dated by TCRdb to 2020 to 2021). About the full investigation: Samples covering the acute and convalescent phases of COVID-19 were provided by collaborators in the United States, Italy and Spain. Sample metadata almost always included a de-identified subject ID, COVID-19 status, age in years and sex. Samples came from the ongoing ImmuneRACE study (first 160 participants) plus 1,254 subjects from 6 global collaborators. The material from the prospective study consisted of cDNA or gDNA derived from T cells, B-cell-depleted T cells, or PBMCs. The repertoires were released in a freely available public database meant as a resource for research on the immune response to SARS-CoV-2. Where HLA class I and class II types were available, the types were taken from metadata supplied by the sample provider, not from assay-based typing. Deeply sampled blood TCRbeta repertoires from subjects exposed to, actively infected with, or recovered from COVID-19 were included in the dataset.

Overall study outcomes, separate from this receptor: Clinical and demographic metadata were provided uncurated, with the amount varying by source and participant.

Notes on this clone: The antigen this receptor binds is unknown. The record has no base qualities; no much larger clone is one base away.

TCRbeta CDR3 regions were amplified from genomic DNA by means of the immunoSEQ Assay, a bias-controlled multiplex PCR. The study's own analysis went as follows. The number of nucleated cells in each sample was estimated by amplification of reference gene primers within the assay. Sequence reads were collapsed and filtered to measure the absolute abundance of every unique TCRbeta CDR3 rearrangement. Productive Simpson clonality was computed per sample as the square root of Simpson's diversity index over productive rearrangements. The table comes from immuneACCESS by way of TCRdb, which keeps in-frame sequences with V and J called. Part of the clones is missing from these tables; in studies checked, under half for an unresolved V gene and the rest for unknown reasons. For V, J and clone size, that table is used; D and trimming come from the DNA. The sample table lists 180,000 or so clones, 80% to 85% of them with a count of one. Approximately 7.9% of the sample belongs to the ten largest clones.

Participants in the prospective study were aged 18 to 89 years, lived in 20 to 25 United States geographic areas, and enrolled through a virtual design. Cohort assignment in the prospective study relied on participant-reported clinical history from a screening survey and a study questionnaire. Recovered participants in ImmuneRACE Cohort 3 were defined as having two consecutive negative NP/OP PCR tests, clearance from a healthcare professional, or resolution of symptoms. Mobile phlebotomists in the prospective study collected whole blood, serum and a nasopharyngeal or oropharyngeal swab from every participant. Additional blood draws and questionnaires over a roughly two-month period could optionally be provided by prospective study participants. Before DNA extraction, blood samples from the prospective study were shipped at room temperature or frozen. The material sequenced was PBMCs or T cells enriched from blood (not recorded which). This clonotype was sampled from a man aged 40-55 years who had recovered from COVID-19.

At the DNA level, the sequence is TGTGCCAGCAGCGTAGCGGGTAATTCACCCCTCCACTTT. Its protein is CASSVAGNSPLHF. This chain joins TRBV9 to TRBJ1-6; the D gene cannot be resolved reliably. V is shortened by 0 bases, J by 6 bases, and the region joining them spans 4 bases. Looking up the germline V gene yields CDR1 SGDLS and CDR2 YYNGEE. Measured from the cysteine to the phenylalanine, the CDR3 is 13 residues long. Just the 39-base CDR3 DNA is kept, in frame starting at base 1.